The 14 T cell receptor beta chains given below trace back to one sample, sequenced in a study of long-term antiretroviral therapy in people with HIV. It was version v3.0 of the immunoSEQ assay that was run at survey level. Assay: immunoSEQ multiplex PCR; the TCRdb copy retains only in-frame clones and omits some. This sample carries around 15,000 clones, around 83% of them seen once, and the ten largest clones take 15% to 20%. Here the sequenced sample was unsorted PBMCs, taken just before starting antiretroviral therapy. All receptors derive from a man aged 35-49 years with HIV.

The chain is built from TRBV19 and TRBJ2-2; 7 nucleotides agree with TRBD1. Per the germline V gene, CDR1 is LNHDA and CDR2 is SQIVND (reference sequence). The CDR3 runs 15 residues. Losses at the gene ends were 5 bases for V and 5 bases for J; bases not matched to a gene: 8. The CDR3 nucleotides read TGTGCCAGTAGTGCCCGACAGGGACCAACCGGGGAGCTGTTTTTT. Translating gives CASSARQGPTGELFF.

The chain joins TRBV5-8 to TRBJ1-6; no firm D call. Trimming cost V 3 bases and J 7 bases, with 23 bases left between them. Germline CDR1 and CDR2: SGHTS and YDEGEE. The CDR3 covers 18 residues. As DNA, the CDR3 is TGTGCCAGCAGCTCCTCAGGTCGGGCGGTGGATTGGAATTCACCCCTCCACTTT. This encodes CASSSSGRAVDWNSPLHF.

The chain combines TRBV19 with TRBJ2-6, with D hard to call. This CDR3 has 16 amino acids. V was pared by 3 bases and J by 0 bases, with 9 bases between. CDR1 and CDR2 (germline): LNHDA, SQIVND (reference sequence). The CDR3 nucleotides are TGTGCCAGTAGTATCGTTTTCGGCTCTGGGGCCAACGTCCTGACTTTC. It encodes CASSIVFGSGANVLTF.

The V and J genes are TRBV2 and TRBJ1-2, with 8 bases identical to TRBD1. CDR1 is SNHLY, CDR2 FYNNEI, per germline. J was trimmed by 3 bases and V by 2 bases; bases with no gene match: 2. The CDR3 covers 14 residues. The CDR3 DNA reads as TGTGCCAGCAGTGAACAGGGGGCCCACTATGGCTACACCTTC. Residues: CASSEQGAHYGYTF.

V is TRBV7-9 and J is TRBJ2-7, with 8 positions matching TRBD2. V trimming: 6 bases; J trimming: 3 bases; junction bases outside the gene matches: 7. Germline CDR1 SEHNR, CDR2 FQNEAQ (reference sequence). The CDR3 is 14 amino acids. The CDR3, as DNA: TGTGCCAGCAGTGGTGTAGCGGGAAGCTACGAGCAGTACTTC. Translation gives CASSGVAGSYEQYF.

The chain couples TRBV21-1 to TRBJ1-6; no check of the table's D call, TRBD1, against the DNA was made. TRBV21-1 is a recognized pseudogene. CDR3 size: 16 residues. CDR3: CASSRVTGVLQSPLHF. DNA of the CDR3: TGTGCCAGCAGCAGAGTGACAGGGGTCTTACAGTCACCCCTCCACTTT.

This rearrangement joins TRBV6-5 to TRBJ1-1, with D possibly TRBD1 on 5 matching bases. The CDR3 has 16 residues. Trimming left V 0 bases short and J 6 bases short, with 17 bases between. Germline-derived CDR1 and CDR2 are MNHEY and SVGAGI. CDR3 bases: TGTGCCAGCAGTTACTCGATGTGGACACGGGGTTCTGAAGCTTTCTTT. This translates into CASSYSMWTRGSEAFF.

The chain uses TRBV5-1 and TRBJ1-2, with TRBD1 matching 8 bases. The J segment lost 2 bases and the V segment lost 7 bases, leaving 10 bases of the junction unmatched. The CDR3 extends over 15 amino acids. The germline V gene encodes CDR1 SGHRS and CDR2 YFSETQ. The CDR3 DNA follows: TGCGCCAGCGGACAGACAGGGGACCCGAACTATGGCTACACCTTC. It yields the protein CASGQTGDPNYGYTF.

In nucleotides, the CDR3 is TGTGCCAGCAGCTTGACAGGGGTTCGCCAGGGAGACTATGGCTACACCTTC. Protein sequence: CASSLTGVRQGDYGYTF. This rearrangement joins TRBV5-4 to TRBJ1-2; the match to TRBD1 covers 7 bases. J lost 3 bases, V lost 1 base, and 12 bases had no gene match. CDR1 and CDR2 from the germline V gene are SGHNT and YYREEE (reference sequence). The CDR3 consists of 17 residues.

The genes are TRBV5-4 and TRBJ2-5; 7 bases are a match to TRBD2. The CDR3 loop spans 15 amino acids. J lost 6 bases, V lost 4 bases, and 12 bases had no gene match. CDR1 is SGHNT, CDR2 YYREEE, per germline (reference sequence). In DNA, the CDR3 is TGTGCCAGCAGCGGGGCCGGGACTAAGATGCAGACCCAGTACTTC. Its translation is CASSGAGTKMQTQYF.

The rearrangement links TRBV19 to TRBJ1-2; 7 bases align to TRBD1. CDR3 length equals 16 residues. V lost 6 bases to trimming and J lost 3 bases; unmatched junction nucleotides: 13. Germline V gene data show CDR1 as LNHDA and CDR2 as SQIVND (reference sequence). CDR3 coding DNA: TGTGCCAGTAGGGGGTCGACAGGGTATCGGGACTATGGCTACACCTTC. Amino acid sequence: CASRGSTGYRDYGYTF.

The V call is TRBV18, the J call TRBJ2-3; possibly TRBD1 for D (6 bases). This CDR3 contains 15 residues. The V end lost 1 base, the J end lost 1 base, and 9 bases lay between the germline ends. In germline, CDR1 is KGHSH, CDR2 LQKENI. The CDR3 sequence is CASSPRPGGTDTQYF. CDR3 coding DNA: TGTGCCAGCTCACCACGTCCAGGGGGCACAGATACGCAGTATTTT.

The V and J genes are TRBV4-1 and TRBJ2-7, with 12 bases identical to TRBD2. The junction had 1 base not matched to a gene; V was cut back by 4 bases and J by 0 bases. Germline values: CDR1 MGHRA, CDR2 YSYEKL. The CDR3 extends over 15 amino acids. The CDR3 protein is CASSLTSGGSYEQYF. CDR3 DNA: TGCGCCAGCAGCCTGACTAGCGGGGGCTCCTACGAGCAGTACTTC.

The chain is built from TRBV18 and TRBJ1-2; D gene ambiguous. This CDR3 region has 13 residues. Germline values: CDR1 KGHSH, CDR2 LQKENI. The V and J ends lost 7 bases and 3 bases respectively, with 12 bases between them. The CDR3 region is CASLRSRDYGYTF. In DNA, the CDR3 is TGTGCCAGCTTGCGAAGTAGGGACTATGGCTACACCTTC. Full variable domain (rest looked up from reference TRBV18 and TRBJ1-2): NAGVMQNPRHLVRRRGQEARLRCSPMKGHSHVYWYRQLPEEGLKFMVYLQKENIIDESGMPKERFSAEFPKEGPSILRIQQVVRGDSAAYFCASLRSRDYGYTFGSGTRLTVV.